These T cell receptor beta chains were read from a single sample in a study of control samples from healthy donors and cancer patients. Generated by immunoSEQ multiplex PCR, the TCRdb table keeps only in-frame clones and is missing some. The table lists around 100,000 clones, over 75% of them singletons. Sample: blood. The receptor source for this set is a woman between 50 and 59 years old in good health. CDR3s include the opening cysteine and the closing phenylalanine or tryptophan. D genes are given only for firm matches. For some rows the clone size is stated as once, few or many, or as a class when expanded; others skip it.

d_gene	abundance	v_gene	j_gene	CDR3aa	CDR3nt
TRBD2	-	TRBV19	TRBJ2-3	CASSIVAGGPQDTQYF	TGTGCCAGTAGTATCGTAGCGGGAGGGCCACAAGATACGCAGTATTTT
-	-	TRBV27	TRBJ2-1	CARSLPGRPNNEQFF	TGTGCCAGATCCCTACCGGGGAGGCCGAACAATGAGCAGTTCTTC
-	-	TRBV2	TRBJ2-5	CASLRSAKETQYF	TGTGCCAGCCTTCGGTCGGCGAAAGAGACCCAGTACTTC
-	-	TRBV24-1	TRBJ2-5	CATSDFGIETQYF	TGTGCCACCAGTGATTTTGGGATCGAGACCCAGTACTTC
-	-	TRBV2	TRBJ1-2	CASQIQGSSYGYTF	TGTGCCAGCCAGATCCAGGGGTCTAGCTATGGCTACACCTTC
-	-	TRBV9	TRBJ2-1	CASSVGTFPYNEQFF	TGTGCCAGCAGCGTCGGGACTTTCCCCTACAATGAGCAGTTCTTC
-	once	TRBV10-2	TRBJ2-1	CASHPLDSYNEQFF	TGCGCCTCGCATCCTCTAGATTCCTACAATGAGCAGTTCTTC
-	few	TRBV4-2	TRBJ1-6	CASSQGPRNSPLHF	TGTGCCAGCAGCCAAGGCCCCAGAAATTCACCCCTCCACTTT
TRBD2	-	TRBV7-2	TRBJ2-1	CASSSSGGGLAGGGEQFF	TGTGCCAGCAGCTCATCCGGCGGGGGACTAGCGGGAGGCGGGGAGCAGTTCTTC
TRBD1	-	TRBV11-2	TRBJ1-5	CASSLTGGRQPQHF	TGTGCCAGCAGCTTAACAGGGGGTCGGCAGCCCCAGCATTTT
TRBD1	once	TRBV5-4	TRBJ2-5	CASSLGQGEKTQYF	TGTGCCAGCAGCTTGGGACAGGGTGAGAAGACCCAGTACTTC
-	-	TRBV7-2	TRBJ2-1	CASSLEAESSYNEQFF	TGTGCCAGCAGCTTAGAGGCAGAGAGCTCCTACAATGAGCAGTTCTTC
-	once	TRBV6-5	TRBJ1-6	CASSYSRAAFSPLHF	TGTGCCAGCAGTTACTCGAGGGCAGCCTTCTCACCCCTCCACTTT
-	-	TRBV7-6	TRBJ2-7	CASSLVVGNNEQYF	TGTGCCAGCAGCTTAGTGGTAGGGAACAACGAGCAGTACTTC
-	-	TRBV9	TRBJ2-5	CASSSPRDASRTQYF	TGTGCCAGCAGCTCACCCCGGGACGCCTCACGGACCCAGTACTTC
-	-	TRBV5-1	TRBJ2-5	CASSLFPTGEFQETQYF	TGCGCCAGCAGCTTGTTTCCCACCGGGGAATTCCAAGAGACCCAGTACTTC
-	few	TRBV2	TRBJ1-1	CASEGNTEAFF	TGTGCCAGCGAGGGGAACACTGAAGCTTTCTTT
-	once	TRBV6-5	TRBJ2-3	CASSYATGRDTQYF	TGTGCCAGCAGTTACGCGACAGGGAGGGATACGCAGTATTTT
TRBD1	-	TRBV27	TRBJ1-2	CASSLGGQGGRYGYTF	TGTGCCAGCAGTTTGGGGGGTCAGGGGGGTCGTTATGGCTACACCTTC
-	-	TRBV27	TRBJ1-5	CAILKGNQPQHF	TGTGCCATCTTAAAGGGGAATCAGCCCCAGCATTTT
-	-	TRBV29-1	TRBJ1-1	CSVDLAAGEAFF	TGCAGCGTTGATTTGGCCGCAGGAGAAGCTTTCTTT
-	-	TRBV19	TRBJ1-1	CASSDPPGRSNTEAFF	TGTGCCAGTAGCGATCCTCCGGGACGATCGAACACTGAAGCTTTCTTT
TRBD2	-	TRBV7-3	TRBJ2-7	CASSSSAGPGGEQYF	TGTGCCAGCAGCTCATCGGCAGGTCCGGGAGGGGAGCAGTACTTC
TRBD2	-	TRBV27	TRBJ2-1	CAGSYQVAGGEQFF	TGTGCCGGCAGTTACCAGGTGGCGGGGGGTGAGCAGTTCTTC
-	-	TRBV7-2	TRBJ2-7	CASSLYTGDYEQYF	TGTGCCAGCAGCTTATACACAGGTGACTACGAGCAGTACTTC
-	-	TRBV16	TRBJ2-7	CASSSRGTGTYEQYF	TGTGCCAGCAGCTCGCGGGGGACAGGAACCTACGAGCAGTACTTC
-	-	TRBV6-5	TRBJ1-6	CASSYSGLEVSPLHF	TGTGCCAGCAGTTACTCAGGGCTCGAGGTTTCACCCCTCCACTTT
-	-	TRBV19	TRBJ2-3	CASSIDRGSGLSTDTQYF	TGTGCCAGTAGTATAGATCGCGGTAGCGGACTCAGCACAGATACGCAGTATTTT
-	-	TRBV11-2	TRBJ1-1	CASSGGTEAFF	TGTGCCAGCAGCGGGGGGACTGAAGCTTTCTTT
-	-	TRBV18	TRBJ1-6	CASSLTTAQNSPLHF	TGTGCCAGCTCACTTACGACAGCCCAAAATTCACCCCTCCACTTT
-	-	TRBV19	TRBJ2-4	CASGSWDKNIQYF	TGTGCCAGCGGATCTTGGGACAAAAACATTCAGTACTTC
TRBD2	-	TRBV6-5	TRBJ2-1	CASSYSASGAFVEQFF	TGTGCCAGCAGTTACTCGGCTAGCGGTGCTTTCGTCGAGCAGTTCTTC
-	-	TRBV6-5	TRBJ2-1	CASSYPRGEQFF	TGTGCCAGCAGTTACCCGCGGGGTGAGCAGTTCTTC
-	-	TRBV5-1	TRBJ2-2	CASSLGDGTGELFF	TGCGCCAGCAGCTTGGGGGACGGCACCGGGGAGCTGTTTTTT
-	-	TRBV7-2	TRBJ1-5	CASSLTGRYSNQPQHF	TGTGCCAGCAGCTTAACAGGGCGCTATAGCAATCAGCCCCAGCATTTT
-	-	TRBV6-5	TRBJ1-5	CASSYTTGTPQHF	TGTGCCAGCAGTTACACAACAGGGACTCCCCAGCATTTT
-	-	TRBV2	TRBJ1-5	CASSDQGQGNQPQHF	TGTGCCAGCAGTGACCAGGGGCAGGGCAATCAGCCCCAGCATTTT
-	-	TRBV7-2	TRBJ1-5	CASSLDNQPQHF	TGTGCCAGCAGCTTAGATAATCAGCCCCAGCATTTT
-	-	TRBV10-2	TRBJ1-4	CASSGAGLRTNEKLFF	TGCGCCAGCAGTGGGGCAGGGCTCAGGACTAATGAAAAACTGTTTTTT
-	once	TRBV12-5	TRBJ2-2	CASGLNRVDGELFF	TGTGCTAGTGGTTTGAACAGGGTTGACGGGGAGCTGTTTTTT
TRBD2	-	TRBV29-1	TRBJ2-1	CSVLDTSGSWNEQFF	TGCAGCGTCCTGGATACTAGCGGGAGCTGGAATGAGCAGTTCTTC
-	-	TRBV13	TRBJ1-5	CASSLGVYNQPQHF	TGTGCCAGCAGCTTGGGAGTATACAATCAGCCCCAGCATTTT
-	-	TRBV6-5	TRBJ1-2	CASSYRGGNYGYTF	TGTGCCAGCAGTTACCGTGGGGGAAACTATGGCTACACCTTC
-	-	TRBV6-1	TRBJ2-3	CASSEAREAQYF	TGTGCCAGCAGTGAAGCGCGAGAGGCGCAGTATTTT
TRBD1	-	TRBV5-1	TRBJ2-1	CASSSGQGDRHEQFF	TGCGCCAGCAGCTCAGGACAGGGTGACAGGCATGAGCAGTTCTTC
TRBD1	-	TRBV28	TRBJ1-2	CASSSPGRGNYGYTF	TGTGCCAGCAGTTCGCCGGGCAGGGGGAACTATGGCTACACCTTC
TRBD1	-	TRBV5-6	TRBJ2-2	CASSHMDREDTGELFF	TGTGCCAGCAGCCACATGGACAGGGAGGACACCGGGGAGCTGTTTTTT
-	-	TRBV4-2	TRBJ2-2	CASSQPGRTNTGELFF	TGTGCCAGCAGCCAACCCGGACGAACGAACACCGGGGAGCTGTTTTTT
TRBD1	-	TRBV29-1	TRBJ1-3	CSVGTDRNTIYF	TGCAGCGTCGGGACAGACAGAAACACCATATATTTT
-	-	TRBV3-1/TRBV3-2	TRBJ2-1	CASSQDLRPPRNEQFF	TGTGCCAGCAGCCAAGATCTCCGTCCTCCGCGAAATGAGCAGTTCTTC
-	-	TRBV6-6	TRBJ1-5	CASSRSGGVGTFSSNQPQHF	TGTGCCAGCAGTCGTTCAGGAGGGGTCGGCACCTTTAGCAGCAATCAGCCCCAGCATTTT
-	once	TRBV14	TRBJ1-2	CASSLPMGGYTF	TGTGCCAGCAGCCTCCCCATGGGAGGCTACACCTTC
TRBD1	-	TRBV4-3	TRBJ2-2	CASGQGEEGTGELFF	TGCGCCAGCGGACAGGGGGAAGAGGGCACCGGGGAGCTGTTTTTT
-	once	TRBV7-3	TRBJ2-1	CASSLIAGTDYNEQFF	TGTGCCAGCAGCTTAATAGCCGGGACGGACTACAATGAGCAGTTCTTC
-	-	TRBV4-3	TRBJ1-1	CASSQDGAMNTEAFF	TGCGCCAGCAGCCAAGATGGGGCGATGAACACTGAAGCTTTCTTT
TRBD2	-	TRBV9	TRBJ2-1	CASSVESLAGVEQFF	TGTGCCAGCAGCGTAGAATCCCTAGCGGGAGTTGAGCAGTTCTTC
TRBD1	-	TRBV4-1	TRBJ2-5	CASSQRWDRFQETQYF	TGCGCCAGCAGCCAACGCTGGGACAGGTTTCAAGAGACCCAGTACTTC
-	-	TRBV10-2	TRBJ2-1	CASTLAVSYNEQFF	TGCGCCAGCACCCTCGCTGTGTCCTACAATGAGCAGTTCTTC
TRBD1	-	TRBV11-2	TRBJ1-5	CASSPLTGKDQPQHF	TGTGCCAGCAGCCCTCTGACAGGGAAGGATCAGCCCCAGCATTTT